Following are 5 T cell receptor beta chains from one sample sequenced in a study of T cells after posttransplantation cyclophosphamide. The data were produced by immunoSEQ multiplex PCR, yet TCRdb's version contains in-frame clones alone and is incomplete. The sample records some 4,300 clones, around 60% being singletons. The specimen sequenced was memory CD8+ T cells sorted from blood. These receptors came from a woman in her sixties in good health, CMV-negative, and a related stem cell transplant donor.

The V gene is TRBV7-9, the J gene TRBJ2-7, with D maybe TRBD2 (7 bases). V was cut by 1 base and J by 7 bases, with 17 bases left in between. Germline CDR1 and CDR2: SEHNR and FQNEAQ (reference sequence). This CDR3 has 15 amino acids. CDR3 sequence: CASSLEGGDTWEQYF. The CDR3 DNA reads TGTGCCAGCAGCTTAGAGGGGGGGGATACTTGGGAGCAGTACTTC.

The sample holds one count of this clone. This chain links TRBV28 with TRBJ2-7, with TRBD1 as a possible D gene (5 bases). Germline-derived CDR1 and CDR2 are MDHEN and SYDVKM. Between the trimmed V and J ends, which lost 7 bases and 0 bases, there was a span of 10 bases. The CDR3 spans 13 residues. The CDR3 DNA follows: TGTGCCAGCACACGACAGCACTCCTACGAGCAGTACTTC. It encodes CASTRQHSYEQYF.

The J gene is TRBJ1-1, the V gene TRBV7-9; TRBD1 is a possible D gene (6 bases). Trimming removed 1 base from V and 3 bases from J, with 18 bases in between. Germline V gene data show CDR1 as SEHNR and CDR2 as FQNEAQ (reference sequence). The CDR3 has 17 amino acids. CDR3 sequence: CASSLGWGRGVDTEAFF. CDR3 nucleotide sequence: TGTGCCAGCAGCTTAGGATGGGGCAGGGGCGTGGACACTGAAGCTTTCTTT.

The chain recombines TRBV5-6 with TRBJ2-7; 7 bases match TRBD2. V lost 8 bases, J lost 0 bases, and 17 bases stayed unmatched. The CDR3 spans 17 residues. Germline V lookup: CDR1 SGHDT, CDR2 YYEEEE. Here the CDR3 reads CARVSRGLAADSYEQYF. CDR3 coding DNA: TGTGCCAGGGTTTCAAGGGGCCTAGCGGCGGACTCCTACGAGCAGTACTTC.

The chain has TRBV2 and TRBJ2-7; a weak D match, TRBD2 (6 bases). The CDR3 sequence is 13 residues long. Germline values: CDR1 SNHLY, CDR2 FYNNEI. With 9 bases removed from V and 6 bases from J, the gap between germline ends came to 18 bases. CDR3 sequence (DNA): TGTGCCAGGCGGGCGGGATCCTCCCTCGAGCAGTACTTC. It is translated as CARRAGSSLEQYF.